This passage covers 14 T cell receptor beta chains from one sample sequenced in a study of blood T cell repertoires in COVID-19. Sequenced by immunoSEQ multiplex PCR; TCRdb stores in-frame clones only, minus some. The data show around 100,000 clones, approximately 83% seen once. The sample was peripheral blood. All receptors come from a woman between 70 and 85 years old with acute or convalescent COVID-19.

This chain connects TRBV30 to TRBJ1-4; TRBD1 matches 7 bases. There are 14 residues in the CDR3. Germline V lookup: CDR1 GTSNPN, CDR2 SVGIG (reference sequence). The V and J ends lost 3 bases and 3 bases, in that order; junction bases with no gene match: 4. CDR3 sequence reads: CAWSADRANEKLFF. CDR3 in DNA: TGTGCCTGGAGCGCCGACAGGGCTAATGAAAAACTGTTTTTT.

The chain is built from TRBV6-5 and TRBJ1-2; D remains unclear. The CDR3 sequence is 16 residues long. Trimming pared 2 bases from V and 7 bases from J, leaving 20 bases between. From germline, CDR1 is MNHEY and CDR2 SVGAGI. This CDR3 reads CASSYRLDVSASGYTF. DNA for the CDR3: TGTGCCAGCAGTTACCGTCTCGATGTGAGCGCTAGTGGCTACACCTTC.

The CDR3 DNA is TGTGCCAGCAGTGAATGGGTAGCGGGAACTGATGAGCAGTTCTTC. Protein sequence: CASSEWVAGTDEQFF. The chain links TRBV2 to TRBJ2-1; 8 positions agree with TRBD2. V dropped 2 bases and J dropped 8; count of bases not matched to a gene: 8. The germline V gene has CDR1 SNHLY and CDR2 FYNNEI. The length of the CDR3 is 15 residues.

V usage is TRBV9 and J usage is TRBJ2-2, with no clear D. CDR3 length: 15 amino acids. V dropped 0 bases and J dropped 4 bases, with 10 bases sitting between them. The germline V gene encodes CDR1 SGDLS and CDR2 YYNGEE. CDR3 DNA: TGTGCCAGCAGCGTAGCGGCTGCAGGCACCGGGGAGCTGTTTTTT. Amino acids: CASSVAAAGTGELFF.

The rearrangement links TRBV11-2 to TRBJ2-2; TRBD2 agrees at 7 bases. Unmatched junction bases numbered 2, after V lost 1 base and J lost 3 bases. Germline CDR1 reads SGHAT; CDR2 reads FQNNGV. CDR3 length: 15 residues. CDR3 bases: TGTGCCAGCAGCTTAGGACTAGCAGACACCGGGGAGCTGTTTTTT. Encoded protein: CASSLGLADTGELFF.

CDR3 sequence reads: CASSYWGVEAEAFF. In nucleotides, the CDR3 is TGTGCCAGCTCCTATTGGGGGGTAGAGGCTGAAGCTTTCTTT. This chain uses TRBV6-6 with TRBJ1-1; D is perhaps TRBD1 (5 bases). From germline, CDR1 is MNHNY and CDR2 SVGAGI (reference sequence). CDR3 length: 14 residues. V lost 8 bases and J lost 6, with 19 bases in between.

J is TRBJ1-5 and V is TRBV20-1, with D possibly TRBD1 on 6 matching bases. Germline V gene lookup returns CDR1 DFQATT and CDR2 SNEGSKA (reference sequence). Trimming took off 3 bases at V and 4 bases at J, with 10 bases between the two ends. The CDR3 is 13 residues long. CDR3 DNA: TGCAGTGCTAGTACAGGGTGGAATCAGCCCCAGCATTTT. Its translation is CSASTGWNQPQHF.

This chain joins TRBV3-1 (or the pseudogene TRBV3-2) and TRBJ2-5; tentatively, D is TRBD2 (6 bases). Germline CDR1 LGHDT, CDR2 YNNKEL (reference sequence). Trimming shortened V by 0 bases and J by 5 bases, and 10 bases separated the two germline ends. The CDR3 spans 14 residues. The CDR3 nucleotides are TGTGCCAGCAGCCAAGATGCAGGGAGGGAGACCCAGTACTTC. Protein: CASSQDAGRETQYF.

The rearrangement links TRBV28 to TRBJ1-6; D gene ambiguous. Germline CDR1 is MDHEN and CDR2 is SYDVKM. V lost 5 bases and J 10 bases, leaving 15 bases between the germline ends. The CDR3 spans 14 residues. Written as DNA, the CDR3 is TGTGCCAGCAGTCCTAGTAGGTCGCGATCACCCCTCCACTTT. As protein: CASSPSRSRSPLHF.

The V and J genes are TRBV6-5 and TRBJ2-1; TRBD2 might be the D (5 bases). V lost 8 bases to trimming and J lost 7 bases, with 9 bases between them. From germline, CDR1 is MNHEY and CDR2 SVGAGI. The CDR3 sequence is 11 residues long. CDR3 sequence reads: CASLAGNEQFF. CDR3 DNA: TGTGCCAGCCTCGCGGGTAATGAGCAGTTCTTC.

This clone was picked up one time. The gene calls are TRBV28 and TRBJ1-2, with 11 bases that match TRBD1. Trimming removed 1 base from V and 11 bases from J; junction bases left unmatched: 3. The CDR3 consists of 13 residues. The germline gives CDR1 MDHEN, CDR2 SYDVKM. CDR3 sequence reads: CASSLSGTGGYTF. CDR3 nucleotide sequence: TGTGCCAGCAGTTTATCAGGGACAGGGGGTTACACCTTC.

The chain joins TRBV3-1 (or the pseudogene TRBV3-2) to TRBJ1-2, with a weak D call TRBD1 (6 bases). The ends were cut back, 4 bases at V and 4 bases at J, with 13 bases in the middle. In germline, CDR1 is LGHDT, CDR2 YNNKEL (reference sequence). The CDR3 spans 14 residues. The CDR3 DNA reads TGTGCCAGCAGCCCCCAAACAGGGCCCTATGGCTACACCTTC. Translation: CASSPQTGPYGYTF.

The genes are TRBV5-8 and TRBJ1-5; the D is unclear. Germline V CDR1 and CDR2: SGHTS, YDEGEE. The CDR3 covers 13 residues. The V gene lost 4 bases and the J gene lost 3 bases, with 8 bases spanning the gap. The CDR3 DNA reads TGTGCCAGCAGCCCGGAGATCAATCAGCCCCAGCATTTT. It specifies CASSPEINQPQHF.

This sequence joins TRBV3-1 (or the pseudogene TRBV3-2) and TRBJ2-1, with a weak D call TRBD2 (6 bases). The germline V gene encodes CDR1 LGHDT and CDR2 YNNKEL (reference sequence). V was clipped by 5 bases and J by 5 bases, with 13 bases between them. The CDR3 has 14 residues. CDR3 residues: CASSFRAGHNEQFF. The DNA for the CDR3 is TGTGCCAGCAGCTTCCGGGCGGGGCACAATGAGCAGTTCTTC.